The source of this TCR beta chain is a study of T cell responses to AZD1222 COVID-19 vaccine. Generated by immunoSEQ multiplex PCR, the TCRdb table keeps only in-frame clones and is missing some. The data contain just under 35,000 clones, less than 90% of them seen just once; the ten biggest clones take up 5.5% to 7%. Germline V CDR1 and CDR2: SGHNT, YYREEE (reference sequence). With V trimmed by 4 bases and J by 2 bases, 4 bases remained unmatched. This CDR3 has 14 amino acids. The chain has TRBV5-4 and TRBJ1-2, with TRBD1 matching over 8 bases. The sequences come from peripheral blood, collected on day 0 of AZD1222 vaccination. This receptor was obtained from an adult in good health. CDR3 sequence (DNA): TGTGCCAGCAGCCCTTGGACAGGGAACTATGGCTACACCTTC. It yields the protein CASSPWTGNYGYTF.